Listed below are T cell receptor beta chains from one sample, sequenced in a study of CXCR3-negative and CXCR3-positive naive CD8 T cells. Each CDR3 protein gets one entry in TCRdb, which reprocessed the 5' RACE reads and gives no DNA. This table lists fewer than 90,000 distinct CDR3 sequences. What was sequenced was naive CXCR3+ CD8+ T cells from blood. These receptors came from a human donor in good health. Some clones in this sample may be carry-over from other donors' samples. The CDR3 runs from the conserved cysteine through the conserved F or W.

j_gene,v_gene,CDR3aa
TRBJ2-1,TRBV7-8,CASSQPSGSSYNEQYF
TRBJ2-1,TRBV7-2,CASIAGLAGYNEQFF
TRBJ1-1,TRBV29-1,CSVSWNAEAFF
TRBJ2-1,TRBV7-8,CASSLMTGAENEQFF
TRBJ2-5,TRBV7-9,CASSPEVAGWETQYF
TRBJ1-1,TRBV7-9,CASSRDLDREEAFF
TRBJ2-7,TRBV6-5,CASSYSISSSGGVSYEQYF
TRBJ2-2,TRBV4-3,CASSESEGLADTGELFF
TRBJ2-1,TRBV6-6,CASSYVPLEQFF
TRBJ2-7,TRBV5-6,CASSETGASYEQYF
TRBJ2-1,TRBV6-2/TRBV6-3,CASSYGGTGNEQFF
TRBJ2-1,TRBV28,CASSLRPGQNSYNEQFF
TRBJ2-7,TRBV15,CATSRERGGEQYF
TRBJ2-1,TRBV29-1,CSVEGSLAGDSYNEQFF
TRBJ1-2,TRBV6-5,CASSYRETGRVDGYTF
TRBJ2-7,TRBV7-2,CASSFGDWSYEQYF
TRBJ2-1,TRBV28,CASSSAGGLREQFF
TRBJ2-2,TRBV12-3/TRBV12-4,CASSAYLAGLQNTGELFF
TRBJ2-3,TRBV28,CASSSHIGTGGAEPLDTQYF
TRBJ2-2,TRBV12-3/TRBV12-4,CASSSTGSVTGELFF
TRBJ2-5,TRBV5-1,CASSQRLAGLPGETQYF
TRBJ1-5,TRBV7-6,CASNPGMRGNQPQHF
TRBJ2-5,TRBV3-1,CPSSQEVGLAGRLQETQYF
TRBJ2-7,TRBV29-1,CSVEDHSGREYEQYF
TRBJ2-7,TRBV27,CASSMGPGGDYEQYF
TRBJ1-1,TRBV2,CASSRRQGAEAFF
TRBJ1-4,TRBV11-2,CASSPDRVRPFF
TRBJ2-3,TRBV5-1,CASSLEVGTDTQYF
TRBJ2-7,TRBV20-1,CSAKATSSYEQYF
TRBJ2-4,TRBV7-2,CASSSFSMGQNIQYF
TRBJ2-5,TRBV2,CASSGTGERYQETQYF
TRBJ1-6,TRBV5-1,CASSLEGTGRTSPLHF
TRBJ2-5,TRBV5-1,CASSFPAGGSEETQYF
TRBJ2-7,TRBV28,CASSFFGSYEQYF
TRBJ2-7,TRBV14,CASSQDPNEQYF
TRBJ2-7,TRBV28,CATMAQQGVESYEQYF
TRBJ1-1,TRBV27,CASSSKGVWNTEAFF
TRBJ2-7,TRBV25-1,CASSELLAGDTYEQYF
TRBJ2-2,TRBV2,CASSEFPGFTGELFF
TRBJ1-6,TRBV6-6,CASSLFEGDSPLHF
TRBJ2-5,TRBV12-3/TRBV12-4,CASSKGQGTPETQYF
TRBJ2-7,TRBV5-1,CASSLGKLLVYEQYF
TRBJ2-7,TRBV6-5,CASSPGLALIEQYF
TRBJ2-1,TRBV20-1,CSARSPLAGVFDEQFF
TRBJ2-7,TRBV25-1,CASNDQGLEYEQYF
TRBJ2-3,TRBV28,CASSFMRGLTETDTQYF
TRBJ1-1,TRBV27,CASSPGTGAEAFF
TRBJ2-1,TRBV5-1,CATSSGTNEQFF
TRBJ1-1,TRBV5-6,CASSPIAKEDTEAFF
TRBJ2-7,TRBV7-2,CASSLARLAGTYEQYF
TRBJ2-3,TRBV5-5,CASSFSTPTPDTQYF
TRBJ2-3,TRBV29-1,CSVPGWTDTQYF
TRBJ2-5,TRBV7-9,CASTLVAREETQYF
TRBJ2-5,TRBV12-3/TRBV12-4,CASSPSPETQYF
TRBJ2-4,TRBV14,CASSQIDRGHIQYF
TRBJ2-1,TRBV2,CARDWDRGVYNEQFF
TRBJ2-1,TRBV19,CASSSTHSGTGPYNEQFF